This is a list of T cell receptor beta chains from one sample in a study of CD8 T cells in Susac syndrome. TCRdb independently ran MiXCR on the immunoSEQ multiplex PCR reads; one entry per CDR3 protein. Here the sample spans about 150,000 distinct CDR3 sequences, about 95% being singletons. Source material: CD8+ T cells from PBMCs. The receptors stem from a human donor with multiple sclerosis. The CDR3 runs from the conserved cysteine through the conserved F or W. The D gene is left open where the match is weak. The size field is filled for only some rows; it gives once, few, many or a size class.

>NA|TRBD1|TRBJ1-1|TRBV23-1
TGCGCCAGCAGTCAATCCGGACAGGGCACTGAAGCTTTCTTT
CASSQSGQGTEAFF
>NA|NA|TRBJ1-2|TRBV29-1
TGCAGCGTTCTTGCGTCCGGCTACACCTTC
CSVLASGYTF
>NA|TRBD1|TRBJ2-7|TRBV20-1
TGCAGTGCTAGAGGGGACAGCCAGCTCTACGAGCAGTACTTC
CSARGDSQLYEQYF
>NA|TRBD1|TRBJ2-7|TRBV27
TGTGCCAGCAGCCTAAGGACAGGGTCTTACGAGCAGTACTTC
CASSLRTGSYEQYF
>NA|NA|TRBJ2-1|TRBV9
TGTGCCAGCAGCGTAGGCGGCAGCCCCCGTGAGCAGTTCTTC
CASSVGGSPREQFF
>NA|TRBD1|TRBJ1-5|TRBV6-5
TGTGCCAGCAGAACCAACAGGGGGTTGCATCAGCCCCAGCATTTT
CASRTNRGLHQPQHF
>NA|NA|TRBJ2-3|TRBV29-1
TGCAGCGTTGAAGAGTGGTCTCGGCGAGGTACGCAGTATTTT
CSVEEWSRRGTQYF
>NA|NA|TRBJ1-1|TRBV11-3
TGTGCCAGCAGCTTAGATCCGGACACTGAAGCTTTCTTT
CASSLDPDTEAFF
>NA|NA|TRBJ2-2|TRBV6-2/TRBV6-3
TGTGCCACTTCGGACAGAGGGGAGCTGTTTTTT
CATSDRGELFF
>once|NA|TRBJ2-7|TRBV20-1
TGCAGTGCTATCACCCCGGAGCACGAGCAGTACTTC
CSAITPEHEQYF
>NA|TRBD1|TRBJ2-5|TRBV7-9
TGTGCCTCGACGGTCCGGGACAGGGGTGAGACCCAGTACTTC
CASTVRDRGETQYF
>NA|NA|TRBJ2-3|TRBV7-9
TGTGCCAGCAGTTTCGGACCCACAGATACGCAGTATTTT
CASSFGPTDTQYF
>once|TRBD2|TRBJ2-1|TRBV20-1
TGCAGTGCTACACATACGAGGGAGGGCGGCAATGAGCAGTTCTTC
CSATHTREGGNEQFF
>NA|TRBD1|TRBJ2-7|TRBV5-1
TGCGCCAGCAGCCATAGACAGGGTTCCTACGAGCAGTACTTC
CASSHRQGSYEQYF
>NA|NA|TRBJ2-7|TRBV28
TGTGCCAGCAGTTCGCGGACAGAATCCTACGAGCAGTACTTC
CASSSRTESYEQYF
>NA|NA|TRBJ2-1|TRBV6-2/TRBV6-3
TGTGCCAGCAGTTACAGGGGATCCTCCTACAATGAGCAGTTCTTC
CASSYRGSSYNEQFF
>NA|TRBD2|TRBJ2-3|TRBV30
TGTGCCTGGAGTCCAAGGACTAGCGGCACAGATACGCAGTATTTT
CAWSPRTSGTDTQYF
>NA|NA|TRBJ1-2|TRBV12-3/TRBV12-4
TGTGCCAGCAGTCCTCGGGGCCACTTTAACTATGGCTACACCTTC
CASSPRGHFNYGYTF
>NA|TRBD1|TRBJ2-1|TRBV20-1
TGCAGTGCTTACAGGGGGTACCTCTACAATGAGCAGTTCTTC
CSAYRGYLYNEQFF
>NA|NA|TRBJ1-1|TRBV5-4
TGTGCCAGCAGCTTGGGAGGCGGGGGGCGGAACACTGAAGCTTTCTTT
CASSLGGGGRNTEAFF
>NA|NA|TRBJ1-5|TRBV27
TGTGCCAGCAGTGTCTCCTTTAGCAATCAGCCCCAGCATTTT
CASSVSFSNQPQHF
>NA|NA|TRBJ2-5|TRBV12-3/TRBV12-4
TGTGCCAGCAGACAAAACCGGGAGACCCAGTACTTC
CASRQNRETQYF
>NA|TRBD1|TRBJ1-2|TRBV4-1
TGCGCCAGCAGCCAAGATGAGAAGGGGGCCTATGGCTACACCTTC
CASSQDEKGAYGYTF
>NA|NA|TRBJ1-1|TRBV30
TGTGCCTGGAGTGTATGGGGCAGGCTCCAAGAAGCTTTCTTT
CAWSVWGRLQEAFF
>NA|NA|TRBJ2-2|TRBV10-3
TGTGCCATCAGTGAGAAAGGGGGTACGAACACCGGGGAGCTGTTTTTT
CAISEKGGTNTGELFF
>NA|NA|TRBJ2-1|TRBV20-1
TGCAGTGCTAGTGAGCCCCGCCCCGCCTACAATGAGCAGTTCTTC
CSASEPRPAYNEQFF
>NA|NA|TRBJ2-5|TRBV24-1
TGTGCCACTCCACTGGGAGAGCAAGAGACCCAGTACTTC
CATPLGEQETQYF
>NA|NA|TRBJ2-7|TRBV7-9
TGTGCCAGCTCCGACTCGGTCCTTCCCCCCTACTACGAGCAGTACTTC
CASSDSVLPPYYEQYF
>NA|NA|TRBJ1-2|TRBV30
TGTGCCTGTGATACAGGAGGTCATGGCTACACCTTC
CACDTGGHGYTF
>NA|NA|TRBJ2-7|TRBV11-2
TGTGCCAGCAGCTTAGTTGATCAAGTTTACGAGCAGTACTTC
CASSLVDQVYEQYF
>NA|NA|TRBJ2-2|TRBV29-1
TGCAGCGTTGAACAGCAGAACACCGGGGAGCTGTTTTTT
CSVEQQNTGELFF
>NA|NA|TRBJ1-1|TRBV29-1
TGCAGCGTTGGCCTACTGAAAGAAGCTTTCTTT
CSVGLLKEAFF
>NA|NA|TRBJ1-6|TRBV3-1
TGTGCCAGCAGCCAAGATTGGGTCTACCCGGATTCACCCCTCCACTTT
CASSQDWVYPDSPLHF
>NA|TRBD2|TRBJ2-1|TRBV6-2/TRBV6-3
TGTGCCAGCAGCCATTGGGGGACTAGCAATGAGCAGTTCTTC
CASSHWGTSNEQFF
>NA|TRBD2|TRBJ2-1|TRBV9
TGTGCCAGCAGCGTAGCAGCTAGCGGGGGGAGAGCTTCCTACAATGAGCAGTTCTTC
CASSVAASGGRASYNEQFF
>NA|NA|TRBJ1-1|TRBV12-3/TRBV12-4
TGTGCCAGCAGTTTAAAGAGGGGAGGGACTGAAGCTTTCTTT
CASSLKRGGTEAFF
>NA|NA|TRBJ2-5|TRBV20-1
TGCAGTGCTAGAAAGGAGGCTTCAGAGACCCAGTACTTC
CSARKEASETQYF
>NA|NA|TRBJ1-2|TRBV15
TGTGCCACCAGCAGAGATCGGGACACCAACTATGGCTACACCTTC
CATSRDRDTNYGYTF
>NA|TRBD1|TRBJ1-2|TRBV20-1
TGCAGTGCGGTAGGGGGCCTCTATGGCTACACCTTC
CSAVGGLYGYTF
>NA|NA|TRBJ1-1|TRBV25-1
TGTGCCACCGGGATGGACACTGAAGCTTTCTTT
CATGMDTEAFF
>NA|NA|TRBJ2-1|TRBV20-1
TGCAGTGCTAGAGATCAGAAGGTTAGCTCCTACAATGAGCAGTTCTTC
CSARDQKVSSYNEQFF
>NA|NA|TRBJ2-1|TRBV20-1
TGCAGTGCTAGAGATCGTTTCTTTAGGACTAGACAGGACAATGAGCAGTTCTTC
CSARDRFFRTRQDNEQFF
>NA|TRBD2|TRBJ2-7|TRBV7-9
TGTGCCAGCAGCTCCCCCGTTTCGAGCGGGGGGACCGTATACGAGCAGTACTTC
CASSSPVSSGGTVYEQYF
>NA|TRBD2|TRBJ2-5|TRBV7-2
TGTGCCAGCAGCCCATCTAGCGGGGGGATCGGAGAGACCCAGTACTTC
CASSPSSGGIGETQYF
>NA|NA|TRBJ1-1|TRBV15
TGTGCCACCAGCCCCCGGGGACGAGGGACTGAAGCTTTCTTT
CATSPRGRGTEAFF
>once|NA|TRBJ1-2|TRBV20-1
TGCAGTGCTTCCCGGACGGATGGCTACACCTTC
CSASRTDGYTF
>NA|TRBD2|TRBJ2-1|TRBV20-1
TGCAGTGCTAGAGATGTAGCGGGAGACTACAATGAGCAGTTCTTC
CSARDVAGDYNEQFF
>NA|NA|TRBJ2-1|TRBV6-5
TGTGCCAGCAGTTACGTGGGGGGCCACAATGAGCAGTTCTTC
CASSYVGGHNEQFF
>NA|TRBD2|TRBJ2-3|TRBV25-1
TGTGCCAGCAGTGAAATTGGGGGGGTCAACCTAGCAGATACGCAGTATTTT
CASSEIGGVNLADTQYF
>once|NA|TRBJ1-1|TRBV20-1
TGCAGTGCTAGACCCGCCTTGGATGAAGCTTTCTTT
CSARPALDEAFF
>NA|TRBD1|TRBJ1-1|TRBV20-1
TGCAGTGCGAAACCCGGGACAGGGGAGCGAACTGAAGCTTTCTTT
CSAKPGTGERTEAFF
>NA|TRBD2|TRBJ2-1|TRBV9
TGTGCCAGCAGCGTTCTAGCGGGGGGCACCACGAATGAGCAGTTCTTC
CASSVLAGGTTNEQFF
>NA|NA|TRBJ2-5|TRBV15
TGTGCCACCAGCTCTAGGAGCCAACCGGCGTACTTC
CATSSRSQPAYF